Below, 3 T cell receptor beta chains from the same sample are listed, as sequenced in a study of vaccination effects on CD4 cells after COVID-19. These TCRs are of unknown antigen specificity. The data were produced by immunoSEQ multiplex PCR, yet TCRdb's version contains in-frame clones alone and is incomplete. The sample lists 35,000 to 45,000 clones; just under 75% were seen once. Ahead of sequencing, the ViraFEST assay grew antigen-specific CD4+ T cells using viral peptide pools. Having been cultured for under twelve days, the cells underwent CD4+ T cell isolation. This person caught SARS-CoV-2 sometime from March to December 2020, and PCR testing confirmed the infection. Source: CD4+ T cells from PBMCs cultured with a peptide pool, taken before COVID-19 vaccination. Receptor source: a human donor who had a prior SARS-CoV-2 infection.

This clone showed up just once. The chain has TRBV2 and TRBJ2-4; 8 bases are shared with TRBD1. The germline CDR1 and CDR2 sequences are SNHLY and FYNNEI. V trimming: 8 bases; J trimming: 8 bases; junction bases outside the gene matches: 8. CDR3 size: 13 residues. The CDR3 region has the DNA TGTGCCAGCTGCGGGACAGGTCGAGACATTCAGTACTTC. Translated: CASCGTGRDIQYF.

CDR3 nucleotides: TGTGCCAGCAGCCCTTCTTGGGGGGTTCAGAAGGAAAAACTGTTTTTT. Translating gives CASSPSWGVQKEKLFF. The chain couples TRBV3-1 (or the pseudogene TRBV3-2) to TRBJ1-4, with D tentatively TRBD1 (5 bases). Per the germline V gene, CDR1 is LGHDT and CDR2 is YNNKEL (reference sequence). The CDR3 runs 16 residues. Trimming shortened V by 4 bases and J by 8 bases, and 20 bases separated the two germline ends.

The CDR3: CSASSGVFHEQYF. Written as DNA, the CDR3 is TGCAGTGCTAGTAGCGGGGTGTTCCACGAGCAGTACTTC. V usage is TRBV20-1 and J usage is TRBJ2-7, with 8 positions matching TRBD2. The V gene end was trimmed by 3 bases and the J gene end by 5 bases; junction bases not matched to a gene: 6. The CDR3 loop spans 13 amino acids. CDR1 and CDR2 from the germline V gene are DFQATT and SNEGSKA (reference sequence).